This TCR beta chain was profiled in a study of blood T cell repertoires in COVID-19 (dated by TCRdb to the early 2020s). With respect to the entire study: Samples from collaborators originated in the United States, Italy and Spain and spanned both the acute and convalescent phases of COVID-19. Sample metadata almost always included a de-identified subject ID, COVID-19 status, age in years and sex. Subjects who had been exposed to COVID-19, were actively infected with it, or had recovered from it provided the deeply sampled blood TCRbeta repertoires that made up the dataset. The samples were drawn from the first 160 participants of the ongoing ImmuneRACE study and from 1,254 subjects provided by 6 global collaborators. Where available, HLA class I and class II types were obtained from metadata supplied by the sample provider rather than from assay-based typing. The prospective study material was composed of cDNA or gDNA derived from T cells, B-cell-depleted T cells, or PBMCs. A freely available public database, intended as a resource for researchers studying the immune response to SARS-CoV-2, is where the repertoires were released. On the study overall, not on this receptor specifically: The quantity of clinical and demographic metadata differed by source and by participant and was supplied without curation.

The immunoSEQ Assay, a bias-controlled multiplex PCR, was used to amplify TCRbeta CDR3 regions from genomic DNA. Regarding the original processing steps: The number of nucleated cells in each sample was estimated from the amplification of reference gene primers within the assay. Sequence reads were collapsed and filtered to measure the absolute abundance of every unique TCRbeta CDR3 rearrangement. For each sample, productive Simpson clonality was calculated as the square root of Simpson's diversity index across productive rearrangements. The clones in this table, taken by TCRdb from immuneACCESS, are in-frame only. Not every clone is retained; where verified, under half of the shortfall comes from an unresolved V gene, and the cause of the rest is unknown. V and J calls and clone size are given by that table; D and trimming were obtained from the DNA. The sample table holds fewer than 450,000 clones, of which approximately 88% were seen once. The ten largest account for roughly 12% of the sample.

At one collaborating source in Seattle, patients were enrolled during active infection and were followed longitudinally through the course of disease. Each collaborating institution followed its own protocols to collect whole blood in K2EDTA tubes. For TCRbeta analysis, collaborators shipped samples in one of three forms: frozen whole blood, isolated PBMCs, or DNA extracted from either of those sample types. In regard to this clone: No cognate antigen has been identified for it. No much larger clone is present one base from it, and per-base qualities are unavailable.

The CDR3 covers 17 residues, taking in both the cysteine and the phenylalanine. The entry retains the CDR3 DNA only, 51 bases that are in frame from base 1. The germline V end is reduced by 2 bases and the J end by 3 bases; junction bases left unmatched: 4. The germline V gene (reference sequence) gives CDR1 as SGHKS and CDR2 as YYEKEE. The chain is encoded by TRBV5-5 joined to TRBJ2-2; 13 bases in the middle match TRBD2. This receptor was taken from a woman aged 50 to 60 with COVID-19, enrolled during active disease. The specimen was peripheral blood. Here the CDR3 is given as CASSFGLAGADTGELFF. The nucleotide sequence is TGTGCCAGCAGCTTCGGACTAGCGGGGGCCGACACCGGGGAGCTGTTTTTT.